This passage covers 21 T cell receptor beta chains from one sample sequenced in a study of blood T cell repertoires in COVID-19 (dated by TCRdb to the early 2020s). Library preparation employed the immunoSEQ multiplex PCR assay. The immuneACCESS repertoire file appears here via TCRdb, limited to in-frame rearrangements. These files lack a portion of the clones; in checked studies, under half of the deficit traces to unresolved V genes, and the cause of the others is not known. Across this sample there are 20,000 to 30,000 clones, with more than 80% seen only once. Clones ranked in the top ten supply 2% to 2.5% of the sample. Sample: peripheral blood. The receptors here all came from a woman between 65 and 79 years old with COVID-19, enrolled during active disease.

The rearrangement joins TRBV5-6 to TRBJ2-3; 11 positions match TRBD2. The V gene end was trimmed by 4 bases and the J gene end by 2 bases; junction bases not matched to a gene: 6. The germline V gene has CDR1 SGHDT and CDR2 YYEEEE. This CDR3 has 16 residues. The CDR3 region is CASSLETSGVTDTQYF. Written as DNA, the CDR3 is TGTGCCAGCAGCCTAGAGACTAGCGGGGTCACAGATACGCAGTATTTT. The full variable domain, completed using reference TRBV5-6 and TRBJ2-3, is DAGVTQSPTHLIKTRGQQVTLRCSPKSGHDTVSWYQQALGQGPQFIFQYYEEEERQRGNFPDRFSGHQFPNYSSELNVNALLLGDSALYLCASSLETSGVTDTQYFGPGTRLTVL.

The chain is built from TRBV7-3 and TRBJ2-3; the D gene is possibly TRBD2 (5 bases). CDR1 is SGHTA and CDR2 is FQGTGA in the germline V gene. The CDR3 loop spans 14 amino acids. V shed 0 bases and J shed 2 bases, with 6 bases lying between them. CDR3 nucleotide sequence: TGTGCCAGCAGCTTAACGAGGGACACAGATACGCAGTATTTT. Its protein product is CASSLTRDTDTQYF.

As regards this clone: The junction does not match germline at one end; this may be a read error. The V and J genes are TRBV6-9 and TRBJ2-4, with TRBD2 identical over 8 bases. Germline CDR1 reads MNHGY; CDR2 reads SVAAGI. The CDR3 extends over 16 amino acids. The CDR3 region is CASSYSMLERGPSVHF. Written as DNA, the CDR3 is TGTGCCAGCAGTTATTCGATGTTGGAGCGGGGGCCCTCAGTACACTTC.

The chain combines TRBV27 with TRBJ1-1; D remains ambiguous. CDR3 length equals 14 residues. V lost 3 bases to trimming and J lost 3 bases, with 11 bases between them. CDR1 and CDR2 (germline): MNHEY, SMNVEV (reference sequence). The CDR3 coding sequence is TGTGCCAGCAGTTTTTCCTCGCGGGACACTGAAGCTTTCTTT. Amino acid sequence: CASSFSSRDTEAFF.

The V call is TRBV5-6, the J call TRBJ2-2; D may be TRBD1 (5 bases). From germline, CDR1 is SGHDT and CDR2 YYEEEE. The CDR3 runs to 14 residues. Deletions cut 2 bases from V and 4 bases from J, with 9 bases between. Here the CDR3 reads CASSFGQGTGELFF. The CDR3 DNA is TGTGCCAGCAGCTTTGGGCAGGGCACCGGGGAGCTGTTTTTT.

CDR3 coding DNA: TGCGCCAGCAGCTTGGAAGGGGCGCGTAATGAAAAACTGTTTTTT. Protein product: CASSLEGARNEKLFF. The chain links TRBV5-1 to TRBJ1-4, with D perhaps matching TRBD1 (5 bases). The V and J ends lost 0 bases and 4 bases respectively, with 10 bases between them. Per germline, CDR1 SGHRS and CDR2 YFSETQ. The CDR3 spans 15 residues.

V gene TRBV4-1 combines with J gene TRBJ2-3; TRBD2 matches at 13 bases. The V gene end was trimmed by 5 bases and the J gene end by 6 bases; junction bases not matched to a gene: 11. The CDR3 runs to 17 residues. Looked up from germline, CDR1 is MGHRA and CDR2 is YSYEKL. CDR3 sequence: CASSYGLAGAGGDTQYF. The DNA for the CDR3 is TGCGCCAGCAGCTACGGACTAGCGGGGGCCGGGGGGGATACGCAGTATTTT.

CDR3 nucleotide sequence: TGTGCCAGCACGGCAGGGCCGAACACTGAAGCTTTCTTT. This translates into CASTAGPNTEAFF. This chain links TRBV12-3 or TRBV12-4 with TRBJ1-1; a possible D gene is TRBD1 (5 bases). The CDR3 has 13 residues. Trimming stripped 7 bases from V and 1 base from J, with 10 bases between.

The sample holds one count of this clone. The chain links TRBV3-1 (or the pseudogene TRBV3-2) to TRBJ1-2, with D perhaps matching TRBD1 (6 bases). V lost 6 bases to trimming and J lost 7 bases, with 18 bases between them. The CDR3 runs 14 residues. Germline V gene lookup returns CDR1 LGHDT and CDR2 YNNKEL (reference sequence). The CDR3 nucleotides are TGTGCCAGCAGTCCGTCCAGGGGATCAGGTGGCTACACCTTC. It specifies CASSPSRGSGGYTF.

The sample holds a few counts of this clone. This chain connects TRBV6-6 to TRBJ2-7; 10 bases match TRBD1. The J segment lost 2 bases and the V segment lost 6 bases, leaving 7 bases of the junction unmatched. The germline V gene has CDR1 MNHNY and CDR2 SVGAGI (reference sequence). The CDR3 covers 15 residues. This CDR3 reads CASRATGGVTYEQYF. The CDR3 DNA sequence: TGTGCCAGCAGGGCGACAGGGGGCGTTACCTACGAGCAGTACTTC.

This chain joins TRBV24-1 and TRBJ1-5; 8 positions agree with TRBD1. The V gene's germline CDR1 is KGHDR and CDR2 SFDVKD. The CDR3 spans 15 residues. J lost 3 bases, V lost 3 bases, and 3 bases had no gene match. The CDR3 sequence is CATSDGQGFNQPQHF. The CDR3 nucleotides read TGTGCCACCAGTGATGGACAGGGATTCAATCAGCCCCAGCATTTT.

The rearrangement joins TRBV7-2 to TRBJ1-5; perhaps TRBD1 as D (6 bases). Germline CDR1 reads SGHTA; CDR2 reads FQGNSA. Trimming stripped 5 bases from V and 1 base from J, with 12 bases between. The CDR3 spans 15 residues. CDR3 sequence: CASSPGQLSNQPQHF. The CDR3 DNA is TGTGCCAGCAGCCCCGGACAGTTGAGCAATCAGCCCCAGCATTTT.

This clone has just a few counts. The J gene is TRBJ1-2, the V gene TRBV5-8, with D maybe TRBD1 (5 bases). This CDR3 is 15 amino acids long. The V and J ends lost 3 bases and 5 bases respectively, with 17 bases between them. The germline gives CDR1 SGHTS, CDR2 YDEGEE. The CDR3 here is CASSSWEGEVYGYTF. CDR3 DNA: TGTGCCAGCAGCTCCTGGGAAGGGGAGGTGTATGGCTACACCTTC. Drawing the rest from reference TRBV5-8 and TRBJ1-2, the complete variable domain is EAGVTQSPTHLIKTRGQQATLRCSPISGHTSVYWYQQALGLGLQFLLWYDEGEERNRGNFPPRFSGRQFPNYSSELNVNALELEDSALYLCASSSWEGEVYGYTFGSGTRLTVV.

About this clone: Other DNA sequences in the sample encode the same CDR3. The genes are TRBV6-1 and TRBJ1-6; 8 bases map to TRBD1. This CDR3 region has 14 residues. From germline, CDR1 is MNHNS and CDR2 SASEGT. The J segment lost 10 bases and the V segment lost 3 bases, leaving 5 bases of the junction unmatched. CDR3 residues: CASSDRQGNSPLHF. In nucleotides, the CDR3 is TGTGCCAGCAGTGACCGACAGGGGAACTCACCCCTCCACTTT.

The chain recombines TRBV7-9 with TRBJ2-2; TRBD2 agrees at 13 bases. Germline V gene data show CDR1 as SEHNR and CDR2 as FQNEAQ (reference sequence). This CDR3 spans 17 amino acids. The V gene end was trimmed by 3 bases and the J gene end by 6 bases; junction bases not matched to a gene: 7. This CDR3 is CASSFRGLAGLSGELFF. The CDR3, as DNA: TGTGCCAGCAGCTTCCGGGGACTAGCGGGATTGTCCGGGGAGCTGTTTTTT.

The chain joins TRBV6-5 to TRBJ2-2; TRBD1 is a possible D gene (6 bases). V was clipped by 6 bases and J by 4 bases, with 12 bases between them. Germline V CDR1 and CDR2: MNHEY, SVGAGI. This CDR3 region has 14 residues. CDR3 sequence reads: CASRNRVATGELFF. The DNA for the CDR3 is TGTGCCAGCAGAAACAGGGTGGCCACCGGGGAGCTGTTTTTT.

CDR3 residues: CASSLGGTGRNTEAFF. The DNA for the CDR3 is TGTGCCAGCAGCTTGGGGGGGACAGGGAGGAACACTGAAGCTTTCTTT. V usage is TRBV7-9 and J usage is TRBJ1-1; 9 bases line up with TRBD1. CDR1 and CDR2 (germline): SEHNR, FQNEAQ (reference sequence). The CDR3 covers 16 residues. The V gene end was trimmed by 3 bases and the J gene end by 1 base; junction bases not matched to a gene: 6.

In nucleotides, the CDR3 is TGTGCCAGCAGCCACAGGGGTAACTACAATGAGCAGTTCTTC. Translated: CASSHRGNYNEQFF. The V call is TRBV7-9, the J call TRBJ2-1, with TRBD1 matching 7 bases. The germline V gene encodes CDR1 SEHNR and CDR2 FQNEAQ (reference sequence). This CDR3 spans 14 amino acids. The trim removed 5 bases at V and 3 bases at J, leaving 4 bases unmatched.

The chain employs TRBV21-1 and TRBJ2-7; the table's D call, TRBD1, has no DNA check behind it. TRBV21-1 is a pseudogene segment. The CDR3 covers 12 residues. The CDR3 DNA follows: TGTGCCAGCAGCGGATCGGCAGGGGAGCAGTACGTC. This gives the protein CASSGSAGEQYV.

CDR3 in DNA: TGTGCCAGCAGTGAATTTCTAGCGGGGACACTTACAGATACGCAGTATTTT. Translation gives CASSEFLAGTLTDTQYF. The gene calls are TRBV6-1 and TRBJ2-3; 9 bases line up with TRBD2. The germline gives CDR1 MNHNS, CDR2 SASEGT. The CDR3 covers 17 residues. J gave up 3 bases and V 2 bases, and 9 bases lay outside the gene matches.

J is TRBJ1-2 and V is TRBV6-4, with TRBD1 matching over 7 bases. This CDR3 has 14 amino acids. V trimming: 5 bases; J trimming: 7 bases; junction bases outside the gene matches: 10. Looked up from germline, CDR1 is MRHNA and CDR2 is SNTAGT. CDR3 coding DNA: TGTGCCAGCAGTACAGGGGTGCCATTTAGTGGCTACACCTTC. Translation gives CASSTGVPFSGYTF.